The T cell receptor (beta chain) described here comes from a study of Tregs in tolerant kidney transplant recipients. Study outcomes and limitations: Validation in larger populations is needed because few patients were studied. In tolerant patients, donor-specific Tregs outgrew total Tregs, suggesting antigen-driven expansion.

This clone is called medium-sized (0.01 to 0.1%) based on its frequency. Its antigen is not known. The CDR3 extends 3 residues past the end of the read, so its final part is completed from the germline J gene. Per the germline V gene, CDR1 is DFQATT and CDR2 is SNEGSKA (reference sequence). The germline V and J ends were trimmed by 0 bases and 3 bases, with 12 bases remaining between them. CDR3 length equals 15 residues. TCRdb's table, derived via immunoSEQ multiplex PCR, lists solely in-frame clones and lacks some. The listing records approximately 990 clones. Recipient PBMCs carried a CFSE label and met irradiated graft donor PBMCs for five to seven days before FACS sorting.

J is TRBJ2-1 and V is TRBV20-1, with D perhaps matching TRBD2 (6 bases). The input for sequencing was CD4+ T cells from blood cultured with allogeneic cells, taken before the transplant. This TCR derives from a human patient who received a combined kidney and bone marrow transplant. CDR3: CSARDPAGLYNEQFF. Incomplete CDR3 DNA: TGCAGTGCTAGAGATCCAGCGGGCCTCTACAATGAG.